What follows are 6 T cell receptor beta chains derived from one specimen sequenced in a study of T-cell memory formation after mild COVID-19. TCRdb called the 5' RACE reads again in MiXCR, with one record for every CDR3 protein. The data show around 220,000 distinct CDR3 sequences, 16% seen once. Sequencing used PBMCs or a T cell subset sorted from them (not recorded which). Receptor source: a man aged 18-30 years who had mild COVID-19 (a few samples of this study predate the infection). Cell type and time point are not known.

The rearrangement joins TRBV6-5 to TRBJ1-4; 9 nucleotides align to TRBD1. CDR3 length equals 14 residues. The junction had 1 base not matched to a gene; V was cut back by 2 bases and J by 6 bases. Germline CDR1 is MNHEY and CDR2 is SVGAGI. The CDR3 DNA reads TGTGCCAGCAGTTACGGGGACAGGGATGAAAAACTGTTTTTT. Translating it yields CASSYGDRDEKLFF.

V and J are TRBV5-1 and TRBJ2-1; D ambiguous. The CDR3 loop spans 15 amino acids. Between the trimmed V and J ends, which lost 4 bases and 0 bases, there was a span of 11 bases. Germline V CDR1 and CDR2: SGHRS, YFSETQ. The DNA of the CDR3 is TGCGCCAGCAGCCCAGATGGAAACTCCTACAATGAGCAGTTCTTC. It encodes CASSPDGNSYNEQFF.

Only a few counts were recorded for this clonotype. The rearrangement links TRBV20-1 to TRBJ2-3; D might be TRBD2 (5 bases). Trimming removed 0 bases at V and 6 bases at J, with 19 bases between. The CDR3 runs 16 residues. Germline CDR1 reads DFQATT; CDR2 reads SNEGSKA (reference sequence). CDR3 DNA sequence: TGCAGTGCTAGAGATGCGGACGTGTTATCGGGGGATACGCAGTATTTT. This sequence encodes CSARDADVLSGDTQYF.

There are a few counts of this clonotype. This chain connects TRBV18 to TRBJ1-6, with TRBD1 matching 9 bases. CDR1 and CDR2 from the germline V gene are KGHSH and LQKENI. The CDR3 is made up of 15 amino acids. After removal of 6 bases from V and 10 bases from J, the junction contained 10 bases not matched to a gene. CDR3 protein: CASSWDRVLVSPLHF. CDR3 nucleotides: TGTGCCAGCTCCTGGGACAGGGTCCTCGTCTCACCCCTCCACTTT.

This chain joins TRBV19 and TRBJ2-3; D perhaps matches TRBD2 (5 bases). The CDR3 loop spans 16 amino acids. Per the germline V gene, CDR1 is LNHDA and CDR2 is SQIVND (reference sequence). Trimming shortened V by 3 bases and J by 1 base, and 14 bases separated the two germline ends. Here the CDR3 reads CASSILTGSGTDTQYF. For the CDR3, the DNA is TGTGCCAGTAGTATTCTCACGGGGTCTGGCACAGATACGCAGTATTTT. The full variable domain, completed using reference TRBV19 and TRBJ2-3, is DGGITQSPKYLFRKEGQNVTLSCEQNLNHDAMYWYRQDPGQGLRLIYYSQIVNDFQKGDIAEGYSVSREKKESFPLTVTSAQKNPTAFYLCASSILTGSGTDTQYFGPGTRLTVL.

This clonotype was recorded a few times. V usage is TRBV7-2 and J usage is TRBJ1-1, with D perhaps matching TRBD1 (5 bases). Trimming cost V 10 bases and J 1 base, with 16 bases left between them. The CDR3 is made up of 14 amino acids. Germline loops: CDR1 SGHTA, CDR2 FQGNSA. This CDR3 is CATREGRGNTEAFF. CDR3 nucleotides: TGTGCCACGCGAGAGGGGCGGGGGAACACTGAAGCTTTCTTT. The complete variable domain, with remaining parts taken from reference TRBV7-2 and TRBJ1-1, reads GAGVSQSPSNKVTEKGKDVELRCDPISGHTALYWYRQSLGQGLEFLIYFQGNSAPDKSGLPSDRFSAERTGGSVSTLTIQRTQQEDSAVYLCATREGRGNTEAFFGQGTRLTVV.